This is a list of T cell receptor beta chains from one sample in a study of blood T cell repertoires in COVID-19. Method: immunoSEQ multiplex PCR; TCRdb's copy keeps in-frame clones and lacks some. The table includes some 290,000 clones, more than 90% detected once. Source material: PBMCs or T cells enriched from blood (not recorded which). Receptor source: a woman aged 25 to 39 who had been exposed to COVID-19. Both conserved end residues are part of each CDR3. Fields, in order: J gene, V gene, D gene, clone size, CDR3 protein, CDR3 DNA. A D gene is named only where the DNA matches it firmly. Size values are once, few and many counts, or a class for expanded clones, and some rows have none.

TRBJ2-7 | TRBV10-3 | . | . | CAINGGGNYEQYF | TGTGCCATCAACGGTGGCGGCAACTACGAGCAGTACTTC
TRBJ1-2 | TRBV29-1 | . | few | CSVDRSVFGYTF | TGCAGCGTTGACCGCAGCGTGTTCGGCTACACCTTC
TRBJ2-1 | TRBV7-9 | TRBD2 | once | CASSFSGGAYNEQFF | TGTGCCAGCAGCTTTAGCGGGGGGGCCTACAATGAGCAGTTCTTC
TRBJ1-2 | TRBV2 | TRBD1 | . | CASSADGVTGVYGYTF | TGTGCCAGCAGTGCCGATGGGGTGACAGGGGTCTATGGCTACACCTTC
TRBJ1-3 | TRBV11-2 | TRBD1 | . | CAYGGDRGNGNTIYF | TGTGCCTACGGAGGGGACAGGGGGAATGGAAACACCATATATTTT
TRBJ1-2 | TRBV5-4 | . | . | CASSLFLGYGYTF | TGTGCCAGCAGCTTGTTTCTCGGGTATGGCTACACCTTC
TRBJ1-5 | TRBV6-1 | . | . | CASSDQGQPQHF | TGTGCCAGCAGTGACCAGGGTCAGCCCCAGCATTTT
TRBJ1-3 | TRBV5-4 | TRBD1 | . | CASSRTGGSSGNTIYF | TGTGCCAGCAGCAGGACAGGGGGAAGCTCTGGAAACACCATATATTTT
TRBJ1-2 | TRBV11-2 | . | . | CASSRSGQLYGYTF | TGTGCCAGCAGCCGCTCCGGACAGCTCTATGGCTACACCTTC
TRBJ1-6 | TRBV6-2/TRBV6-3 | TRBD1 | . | CASSSTGTGNSPLHF | TGTGCCAGCAGTTCGACCGGGACAGGGAATTCACCCCTCCACTTT
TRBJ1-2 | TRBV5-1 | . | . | CASSTGTSYGYTF | TGCGCCAGCAGCACCGGGACAAGCTATGGCTACACCTTC
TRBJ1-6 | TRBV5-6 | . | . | CASSLVQGALHF | TGTGCCAGCAGCTTGGTACAGGGAGCCCTCCACTTT
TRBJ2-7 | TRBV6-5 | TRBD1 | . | CASSYSLTGGNEQYF | TGTGCCAGCAGTTACTCGCTGACAGGGGGCAACGAGCAGTACTTC
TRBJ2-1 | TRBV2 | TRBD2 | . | CASSEGTSGGNEQFF | TGTGCCAGCAGTGAAGGGACTAGCGGGGGAAATGAGCAGTTCTTC
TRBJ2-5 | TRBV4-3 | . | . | CASSHDGGGGQRETQYF | TGCGCCAGCAGCCATGATGGGGGGGGCGGCCAGCGGGAGACCCAGTACTTC
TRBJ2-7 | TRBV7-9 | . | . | CASSLIQGDSYEQYF | TGTGCCAGCAGCTTAATCCAGGGCGACTCCTACGAGCAGTACTTC
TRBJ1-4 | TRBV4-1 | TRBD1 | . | CASSQGIGQGVFSTNEKLFF | TGCGCCAGCAGCCAAGGGATCGGCCAGGGGGTTTTCTCAACTAATGAAAAACTGTTTTTT
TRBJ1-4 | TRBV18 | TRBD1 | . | CASSPLKTGQFNEKLFF | TGTGCCAGCTCACCACTTAAAACGGGACAGTTTAATGAAAAACTGTTTTTT
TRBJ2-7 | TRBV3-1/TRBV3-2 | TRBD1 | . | CASSQGQGPYEQYF | TGTGCCAGCAGCCAGGGACAGGGGCCCTACGAGCAGTACTTC
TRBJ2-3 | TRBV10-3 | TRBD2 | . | CAISESKTSGFTDTQYF | TGTGCCATCAGTGAGTCGAAGACTAGCGGGTTCACAGATACGCAGTATTTT
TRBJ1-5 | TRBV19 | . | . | CASTHVQGTQPQHF | TGTGCCAGTACGCACGTACAGGGAACTCAGCCCCAGCATTTT
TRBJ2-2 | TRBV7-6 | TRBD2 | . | CASSLVGGTNTGELFF | TGTGCCAGCAGCTTAGTCGGGGGGACTAACACCGGGGAGCTGTTTTTT
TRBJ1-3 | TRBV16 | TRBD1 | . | CASSRSYRGQNGNTIYF | TGTGCCAGCAGCCGCTCCTACAGGGGGCAAAACGGAAACACCATATATTTT
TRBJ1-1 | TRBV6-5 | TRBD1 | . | CASWTSGGSDTEAFF | TGTGCCAGCTGGACCTCAGGGGGCTCGGACACTGAAGCTTTCTTT
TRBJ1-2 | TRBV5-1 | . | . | CASSLGARTDVYGYTF | TGCGCCAGCAGCTTGGGGGCCAGGACAGATGTTTATGGCTACACCTTC
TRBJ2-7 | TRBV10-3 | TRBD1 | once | CAISPTGGGNEQYF | TGTGCCATCAGCCCGACAGGGGGCGGGAACGAGCAGTACTTC
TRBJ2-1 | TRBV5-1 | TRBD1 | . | CASSLNLPGQGAVEQFF | TGCGCCAGCAGCTTGAACCTCCCGGGACAGGGGGCAGTTGAGCAGTTCTTC
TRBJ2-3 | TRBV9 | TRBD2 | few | CASSPLAGGSTDTQYF | TGTGCCAGCAGCCCCCTAGCGGGGGGGAGCACAGATACGCAGTATTTT
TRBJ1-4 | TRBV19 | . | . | CASRGAPERWEKLFF | TGTGCCAGTAGAGGGGCGCCCGAACGTTGGGAAAAACTGTTTTTT
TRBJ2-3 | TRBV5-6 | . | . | CASSYGRGRTDTQYF | TGTGCCAGCAGCTATGGGCGGGGCCGCACAGATACGCAGTATTTT
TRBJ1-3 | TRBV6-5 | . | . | CASSSAVRNSGNTIYF | TGTGCCAGCAGTTCCGCGGTGAGGAACTCTGGAAACACCATATATTTT
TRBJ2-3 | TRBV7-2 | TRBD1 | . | CASSETGDTQYF | TGTGCCAGCAGCGAGACAGGGGATACGCAGTATTTT
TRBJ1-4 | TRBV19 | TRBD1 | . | CASSTRQGATTNEKLFF | TGTGCCAGTAGTACCCGACAGGGGGCAACAACTAATGAAAAACTGTTTTTT
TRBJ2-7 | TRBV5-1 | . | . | CASSLNRAGSYEQYF | TGCGCCAGCAGCTTGAACAGGGCTGGGTCCTACGAGCAGTACTTC
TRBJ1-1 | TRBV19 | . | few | CASSAGDGTEAFF | TGTGCCAGTAGCGCAGGGGATGGCACTGAAGCTTTCTTT
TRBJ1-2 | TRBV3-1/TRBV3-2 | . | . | CASSPIKRTVNYGYTF | TGTGCCAGCAGCCCGATAAAGAGGACAGTGAACTATGGCTACACCTTC
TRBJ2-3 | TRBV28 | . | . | CASTIPLSGTQYF | TGTGCCAGCACCATACCACTAAGCGGTACGCAGTATTTT
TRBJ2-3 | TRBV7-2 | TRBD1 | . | CASSRFDRGRTDTQYF | TGTGCCAGCAGCCGTTTCGACAGGGGGAGGACAGATACGCAGTATTTT
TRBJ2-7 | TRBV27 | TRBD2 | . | CASSYHPGLAAYEQYF | TGTGCCAGCAGTTATCACCCGGGACTAGCGGCTTACGAGCAGTACTTC
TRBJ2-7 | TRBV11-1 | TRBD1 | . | CASSLLQGASEQYF | TGTGCCAGCAGCTTATTACAGGGGGCTTCAGAGCAGTACTTC
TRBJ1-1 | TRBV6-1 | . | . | CASSEFSIENTEAFF | TGTGCCAGCAGTGAATTTAGCATCGAGAACACTGAAGCTTTCTTT
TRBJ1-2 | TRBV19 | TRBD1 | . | CASSSQGAEVDGYTF | TGTGCCAGTAGTTCACAGGGGGCGGAGGTAGATGGCTACACCTTC
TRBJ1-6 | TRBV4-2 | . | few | CASSQELQGYNSPLHF | TGTGCCAGCAGCCAAGAGTTACAGGGTTATAATTCACCCCTCCACTTT